This record concerns one TCR beta chain sequence. Different DNA sequences within this sample yield the same CDR3. Partitioning of CD4+ cells yielded a CD45RA+ naive subset and a CD45RA-negative memory subset. The sample originates from a study of shared clonotypes between healthy human individuals. Method: immunoSEQ multiplex PCR; TCRdb's copy keeps in-frame clones and lacks some. The table records millions of clones, around nine tenths of them present only once. Per the germline V gene, CDR1 is SNHLY and CDR2 is FYNNEI. This CDR3 is 13 amino acids long. The ends lost 4 bases at V and 2 bases at J; junction bases unmatched: 2.

Sequenced input: naive CD4+ T cells sorted from blood. The subset here: CD45RA+ positively selected. This chain links TRBV2 with TRBJ2-7, with 7 bases aligning to TRBD1. This TCR derives from a man younger than 35 in good health. CDR3 sequence reads: CASSVDRAYEQYF. The DNA for the CDR3 is TGTGCCAGCAGTGTAGACAGGGCCTACGAGCAGTACTTC. The variable domain in full, with the rest retrieved from reference TRBV2 and TRBJ2-7, is EPEVTQTPSHQVTQMGQEVILRCVPISNHLYFYWYRQILGQKVEFLVSFYNNEISEKSEIFDDQFSVERPDGSNFTLKIRSTKLEDSAMYFCASSVDRAYEQYFGPGTRLTVT.